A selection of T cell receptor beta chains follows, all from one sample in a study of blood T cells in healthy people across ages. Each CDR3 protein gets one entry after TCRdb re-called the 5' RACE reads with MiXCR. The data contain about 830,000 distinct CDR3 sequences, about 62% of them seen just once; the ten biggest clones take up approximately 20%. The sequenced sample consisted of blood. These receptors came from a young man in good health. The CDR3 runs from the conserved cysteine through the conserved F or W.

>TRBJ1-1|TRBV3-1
CASSQEGTEAFF
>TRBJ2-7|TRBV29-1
CSVEAQDGSPYEQYF
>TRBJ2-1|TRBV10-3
CAISESSYGGDLYNEQFF
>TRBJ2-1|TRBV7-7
CASSLGGISEQFF
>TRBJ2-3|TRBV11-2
CASSLVQGRGDTQYF
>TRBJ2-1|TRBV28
CASSPLGSVRFF
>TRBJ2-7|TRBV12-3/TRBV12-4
CASSSQSGPYEQYF
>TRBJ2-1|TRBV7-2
CASSSRRGGPYNEQFF
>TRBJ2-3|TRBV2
CANKLVPDTQYF
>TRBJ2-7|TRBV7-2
CASKLADSSYEQYF
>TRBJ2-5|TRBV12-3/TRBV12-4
CASSFFGAGKYF